Below, 15 T cell receptor beta chains from the same sample are listed, as sequenced in a study of radiotherapy plus CTLA-4 blockade in lung cancer. Sequencing was performed with immunoSEQ multiplex PCR; in TCRdb, only in-frame clones are kept and a portion is missing. This sample carries about 110,000 clones, about four fifths of them seen once, and the ten largest clones take 3% to 4%. The sequenced sample was peripheral blood, obtained from a patient treated with radiotherapy plus ipilimumab. These receptors were collected from a human donor with non-small cell lung cancer that progressed on radiotherapy plus ipilimumab. Some clones in this sample may be carry-over from other donors' samples.

The table lists this clone with a count of one. The chain uses TRBV2 and TRBJ2-5, with unresolved D. The germline gives CDR1 SNHLY, CDR2 FYNNEI. Trimming stripped 6 bases from V and 0 bases from J, with 8 bases between. The CDR3 is 13 residues long. The CDR3: CASSLLYQETQYF. In nucleotides, the CDR3 is TGTGCCAGCAGCCTACTATACCAAGAGACCCAGTACTTC. Based on the CDR3 plus reference TRBV2 and TRBJ2-5, the full variable domain is EPEVTQTPSHQVTQMGQEVILRCVPISNHLYFYWYRQILGQKVEFLVSFYNNEISEKSEIFDDQFSVERPDGSNFTLKIRSTKLEDSAMYFCASSLLYQETQYFGPGTRLLVL.

The chain recombines TRBV20-1 with TRBJ2-7; possibly TRBD2 for D (6 bases). This CDR3 is built from 11 residues. Between the trimmed V and J ends, which lost 3 bases and 7 bases, there was a span of 10 bases. Per the germline V gene, CDR1 is DFQATT and CDR2 is SNEGSKA (reference sequence). This CDR3 reads CSASRAGEQYF. The CDR3 DNA reads as TGCAGTGCTAGTAGGGCGGGGGAGCAGTACTTC.

This chain links TRBV7-9 with TRBJ2-7, with TRBD2 matching 7 bases. Trimming removed 5 bases from V and 5 bases from J; junction bases left unmatched: 9. Germline CDR1 and CDR2: SEHNR and FQNEAQ (reference sequence). The CDR3 runs 14 residues. This chain's CDR3 is CASSPMRGSHEQYF. For the CDR3, the DNA is TGTGCCAGCAGCCCGATGCGGGGGTCCCACGAGCAGTACTTC.

The chain combines TRBV20-1 with TRBJ1-2; D is undetermined. Trimming took off 2 bases at V and 9 bases at J, with 10 bases between the two ends. The CDR3 length is 11 residues. The germline V gene has CDR1 DFQATT and CDR2 SNEGSKA (reference sequence). The CDR3 DNA reads as TGCAGTGCTAGACTAACTGGGAGCTACACCTTC. It specifies CSARLTGSYTF.

In this sample, this clone turned up many times. This chain uses TRBV6-1 with TRBJ1-5, with D unclear. Germline V lookup: CDR1 MNHNS, CDR2 SASEGT. This CDR3 has 15 amino acids. V lost 1 base and J lost 2, with 9 bases in between. CDR3: CASSEDVGGNQPQHF. DNA for the CDR3: TGTGCCAGCAGTGAAGATGTAGGTGGCAATCAGCCCCAGCATTTT.

J is TRBJ2-1 and V is TRBV4-2, with TRBD1 identical over 11 bases. Germline assignment: CDR1 LGHNA and CDR2 YNFKEQ. The CDR3 extends over 16 amino acids. The V segment lost 0 bases and the J segment 4 bases; nucleotides outside the gene matches: 2. CDR3 coding DNA: TGTGCCAGCAGCCAAGAAGGGACAGGGGGTTACAATGAGCAGTTCTTC. Translating it yields CASSQEGTGGYNEQFF.

The rearrangement joins TRBV5-5 to TRBJ1-5; a possible D gene is TRBD1 (5 bases). Germline values: CDR1 SGHKS, CDR2 YYEKEE (reference sequence). The CDR3 sequence is 15 residues long. Trimming shortened V by 4 bases and J by 5 bases, and 16 bases separated the two germline ends. In DNA form, the CDR3 reads TGTGCCAGCAGCCATCGACAGACCCTCGATCAGCCCCAGCATTTT. Translated, it gives CASSHRQTLDQPQHF.

The J gene is TRBJ1-1, the V gene TRBV29-1; D remains ambiguous. The V end lost 4 bases, the J end lost 0 bases, and 12 bases lay between the germline ends. CDR1 SQVTM and CDR2 ANQGSEA come from the germline V gene. The CDR3 has 14 residues. CDR3 sequence: CSVVNRVMNTEAFF. The DNA of the CDR3 is TGCAGCGTTGTTAACAGAGTGATGAACACTGAAGCTTTCTTT. Looking up the rest from reference TRBV29-1 and TRBJ1-1 gives the full variable domain: SAVISQKPSRDICQRGTSLTIQCQVDSQVTMMFWYRQQPGQSLTLIATANQGSEATYESGFVIDKFPISRPNLTFSTLTVSNMSPEDSSIYLCSVVNRVMNTEAFFGQGTRLTVV.

This clone occurred a few times. V is TRBV7-8 and J is TRBJ2-7, with 8 bases fitting TRBD1. The CDR3 consists of 14 residues. V gave up 4 bases and J gave up 3 bases; unmatched junction bases: 5. The germline V gene has CDR1 SGHVS and CDR2 FQNEAQ. The CDR3 DNA reads as TGTGCCAGCAGCTGGACAGGGCCTAGCTACGAGCAGTACTTC. Protein: CASSWTGPSYEQYF.

The chain has TRBV9 and TRBJ2-2, with a tentative D call TRBD1 (7 bases). V was clipped by 5 bases and J by 0 bases, with 20 bases between them. Germline V gene sequence: CDR1 SGDLS, CDR2 YYNGEE. This CDR3 is built from 18 residues. The CDR3 region has the DNA TGTGCCAGCAGGGGAACCAGGCAGGGGGGAACGAACACCGGGGAGCTGTTTTTT. It codes for CASRGTRQGGTNTGELFF. Full variable domain (rest looked up from reference TRBV9 and TRBJ2-2): DSGVTQTPKHLITATGQRVTLRCSPRSGDLSVYWYQQSLDQGLQFLIQYYNGEERAKGNILERFSAQQFPDLHSELNLSSLELGDSALYFCASRGTRQGGTNTGELFFGEGSRLTVL.

The chain joins TRBV2 to TRBJ1-5; 7 nucleotides match TRBD1. The CDR3 runs to 15 residues. Germline V gene sequence: CDR1 SNHLY, CDR2 FYNNEI. V trimming: 3 bases; J trimming: 4 bases; junction bases outside the gene matches: 6. Here the CDR3 reads CASSEFGQDNQPQHF. CDR3 coding DNA: TGTGCCAGCAGTGAGTTCGGACAGGATAATCAGCCCCAGCATTTT.

Remarks on this clone: At one of its ends the junction is not consistent with the germline gene, which may arise from a read error. CDR3 coding DNA: TGTGCTAGCAGTCTGGGGCTAGCGGGGCAAGAGACCCAGTACTTC. This encodes CASSLGLAGQETQYF. The V gene is TRBV7-7, the J gene TRBJ2-5; TRBD2 matches 9 bases. Germline values: CDR1 SSHAT, CDR2 FNYEAQ (reference sequence). There are 15 residues in the CDR3.

V usage is TRBV28 and J usage is TRBJ2-3; D is perhaps TRBD2 (7 bases). From germline, CDR1 is MDHEN and CDR2 SYDVKM. The CDR3 is made up of 13 amino acids. Trimming cost V 7 bases and J 6 bases, with 14 bases left between them. Written as DNA, the CDR3 is TGTGCCAGCACATACGGGGGGCCGGATACGCAGTATTTT. Amino acid sequence: CASTYGGPDTQYF.

This chain uses TRBV18 with TRBJ1-4; TRBD1 is a possible D gene (5 bases). Trimming took off 4 bases at V and 6 bases at J, with 18 bases between the two ends. Germline V CDR1 and CDR2: KGHSH, LQKENI. This CDR3 is 16 amino acids long. Here the CDR3 DNA reads TGTGCCAGCTCACTGGGGACGGATATTGCCTATGAAAAACTGTTTTTT. As protein: CASSLGTDIAYEKLFF.

The V gene is TRBV5-1, the J gene TRBJ1-3; D not certain. Germline CDR1 reads SGHRS; CDR2 reads YFSETQ. Trimming left V 4 bases short and J 0 bases short, with 8 bases between. CDR3 length: 14 residues. The CDR3 bases are TGCGCCAGCAGCGAGAGCTACTCTGGAAACACCATATATTTT. The encoded protein is CASSESYSGNTIYF.